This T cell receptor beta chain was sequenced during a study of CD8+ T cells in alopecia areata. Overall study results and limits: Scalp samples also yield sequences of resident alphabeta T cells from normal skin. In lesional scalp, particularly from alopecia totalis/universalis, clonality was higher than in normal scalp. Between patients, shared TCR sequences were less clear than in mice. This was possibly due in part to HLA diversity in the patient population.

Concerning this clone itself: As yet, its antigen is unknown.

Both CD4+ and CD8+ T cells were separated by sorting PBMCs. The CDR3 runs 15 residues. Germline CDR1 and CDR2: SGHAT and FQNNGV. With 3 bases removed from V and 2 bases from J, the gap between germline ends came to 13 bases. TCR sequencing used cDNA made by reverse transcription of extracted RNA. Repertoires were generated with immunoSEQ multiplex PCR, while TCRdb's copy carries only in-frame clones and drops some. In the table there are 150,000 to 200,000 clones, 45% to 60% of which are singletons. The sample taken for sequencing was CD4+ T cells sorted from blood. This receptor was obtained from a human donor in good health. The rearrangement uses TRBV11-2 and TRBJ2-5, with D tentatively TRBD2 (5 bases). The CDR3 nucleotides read TGTGCCAGCAGCTTGGGGAGCGGTCTACAAGAGACCCAGTACTTC. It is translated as CASSLGSGLQETQYF.